The following is a TCR beta chain sequence with its context. Its antigen remains unidentified. The sample comes from a study of T cell repertoires in cytomegalovirus infection. Across the whole study: Public TCR beta signature analysis indicated the presence of both CMV infection and matching HLA type.

Study results and limitations: Carriage of CMV together with the relevant HLA was identifiable through cumulative public TCR beta family frequency. CMV-specific TCR beta clonotypes restricted by HLA-C were the ones dominating the ex vivo response.

This CDR3 is built from 15 residues. Germline CDR1 is SGHKS and CDR2 is YYEKEE (reference sequence). V was clipped by 4 bases and J by 2 bases, with 16 bases between them. Via MiXCR, TCRdb re-called the reads, giving one row per CDR3 protein. This table holds about 210,000 distinct CDR3 sequences, 6% to 8% found once. The clonotype was recovered from a human donor in good health (CMV status not recorded). Some clones in this sample may be carry-over from other donors' samples. Specimen: PBMCs. V usage is TRBV5-5 and J usage is TRBJ2-7, with D possibly being TRBD2 (6 bases). CDR3 in DNA: TGTGCCAGCAGCCCAATCCGGGGGACGGCCTACGAGCAGTACTTC. Translated: CASSPIRGTAYEQYF.